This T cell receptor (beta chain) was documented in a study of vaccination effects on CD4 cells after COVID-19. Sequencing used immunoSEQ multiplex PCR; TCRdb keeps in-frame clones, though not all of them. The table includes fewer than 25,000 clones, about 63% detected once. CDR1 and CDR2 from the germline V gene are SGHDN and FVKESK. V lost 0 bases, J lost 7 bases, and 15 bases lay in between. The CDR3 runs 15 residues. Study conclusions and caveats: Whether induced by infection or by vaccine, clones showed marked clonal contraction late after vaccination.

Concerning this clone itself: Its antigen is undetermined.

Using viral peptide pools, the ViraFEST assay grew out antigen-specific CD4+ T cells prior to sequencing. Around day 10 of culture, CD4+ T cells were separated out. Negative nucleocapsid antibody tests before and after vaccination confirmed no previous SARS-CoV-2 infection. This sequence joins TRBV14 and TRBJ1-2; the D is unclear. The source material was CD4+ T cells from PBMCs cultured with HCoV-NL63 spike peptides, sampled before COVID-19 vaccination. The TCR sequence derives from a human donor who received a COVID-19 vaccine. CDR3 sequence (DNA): TGTGCCAGCAGCCAAGATTGGGTGATATCCGGTGGCTACACCTTC. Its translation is CASSQDWVISGGYTF.